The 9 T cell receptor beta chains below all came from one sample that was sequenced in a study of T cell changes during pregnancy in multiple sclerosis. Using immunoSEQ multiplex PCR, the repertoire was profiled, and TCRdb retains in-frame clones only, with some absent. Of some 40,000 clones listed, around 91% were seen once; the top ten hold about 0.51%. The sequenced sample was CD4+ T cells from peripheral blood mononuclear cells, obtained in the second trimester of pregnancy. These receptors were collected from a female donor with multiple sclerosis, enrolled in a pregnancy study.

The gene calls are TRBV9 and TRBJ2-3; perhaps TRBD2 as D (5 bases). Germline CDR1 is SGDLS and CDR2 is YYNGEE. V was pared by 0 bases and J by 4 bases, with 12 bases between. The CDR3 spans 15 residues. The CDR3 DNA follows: TGTGCCAGCAGCGTAGCCGGGATCAGCTCAGATACGCAGTATTTT. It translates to CASSVAGISSDTQYF. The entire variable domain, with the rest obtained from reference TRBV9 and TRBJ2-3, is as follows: DSGVTQTPKHLITATGQRVTLRCSPRSGDLSVYWYQQSLDQGLQFLIQYYNGEERAKGNILERFSAQQFPDLHSELNLSSLELGDSALYFCASSVAGISSDTQYFGPGTRLTVL.

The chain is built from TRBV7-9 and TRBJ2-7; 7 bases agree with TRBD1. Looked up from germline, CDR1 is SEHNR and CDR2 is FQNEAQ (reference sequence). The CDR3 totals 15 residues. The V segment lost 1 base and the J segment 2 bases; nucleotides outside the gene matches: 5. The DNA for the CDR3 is TGTGCCAGCAGCTTAGGACAGGGCACGCCCTACGAGCAGTACTTC. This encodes CASSLGQGTPYEQYF.

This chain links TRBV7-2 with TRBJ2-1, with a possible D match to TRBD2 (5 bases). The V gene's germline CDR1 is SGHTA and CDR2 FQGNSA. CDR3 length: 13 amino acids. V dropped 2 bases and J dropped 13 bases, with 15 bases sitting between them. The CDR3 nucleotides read TGTGCCAGCAGCTTACACTCTAGCATTTCTCAGTTCTTC. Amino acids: CASSLHSSISQFF. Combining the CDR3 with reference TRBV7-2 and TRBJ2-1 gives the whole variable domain GAGVSQSPSNKVTEKGKDVELRCDPISGHTALYWYRQSLGQGLEFLIYFQGNSAPDKSGLPSDRFSAERTGGSVSTLTIQRTQQEDSAVYLCASSLHSSISQFFGPGTRLTVL.

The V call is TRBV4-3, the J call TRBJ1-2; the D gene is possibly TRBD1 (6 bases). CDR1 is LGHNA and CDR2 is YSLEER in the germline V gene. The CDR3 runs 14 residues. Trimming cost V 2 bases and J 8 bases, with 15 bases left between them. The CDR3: CASSQLGQLPGYTF. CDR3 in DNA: TGCGCCAGCAGCCAATTAGGACAGCTACCCGGCTACACCTTC.

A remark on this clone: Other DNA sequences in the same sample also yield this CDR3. CDR3 in DNA: TGCGCCAGCAGCCTGGCAGGGTTAGAAGAGACCCAGTACTTC. Residues: CASSLAGLEETQYF. The chain carries TRBV5-1 and TRBJ2-5, with D possibly being TRBD1 (5 bases). V was cut by 4 bases and J by 3 bases, with 13 bases left in between. This CDR3 region has 14 residues. Germline loops: CDR1 SGHRS, CDR2 YFSETQ.

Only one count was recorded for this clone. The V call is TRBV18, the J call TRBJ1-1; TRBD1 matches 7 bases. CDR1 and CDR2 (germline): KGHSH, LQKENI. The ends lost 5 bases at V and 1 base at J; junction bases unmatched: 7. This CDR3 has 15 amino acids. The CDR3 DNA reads TGTGCCAGCTCAGCTGACAGGGCCGCGAACACTGAAGCTTTCTTT. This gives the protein CASSADRAANTEAFF.

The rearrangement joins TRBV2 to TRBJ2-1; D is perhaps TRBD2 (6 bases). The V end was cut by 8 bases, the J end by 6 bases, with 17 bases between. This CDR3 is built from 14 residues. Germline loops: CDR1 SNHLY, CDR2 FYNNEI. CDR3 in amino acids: CASQDYTVSNEQFF. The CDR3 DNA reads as TGTGCCAGCCAGGACTATACGGTTTCCAATGAGCAGTTCTTC.

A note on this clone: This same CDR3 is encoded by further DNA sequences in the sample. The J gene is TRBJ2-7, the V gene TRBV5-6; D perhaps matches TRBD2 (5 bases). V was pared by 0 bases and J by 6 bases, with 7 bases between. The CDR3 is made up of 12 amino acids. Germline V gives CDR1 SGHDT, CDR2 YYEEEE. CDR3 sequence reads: CASSLASGEQYF. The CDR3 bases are TGTGCCAGCAGCTTGGCGAGCGGCGAGCAGTACTTC.

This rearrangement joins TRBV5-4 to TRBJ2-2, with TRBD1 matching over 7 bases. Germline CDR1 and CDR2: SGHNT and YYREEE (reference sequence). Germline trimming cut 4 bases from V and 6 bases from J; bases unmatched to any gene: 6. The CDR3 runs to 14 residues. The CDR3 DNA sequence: TGTGCCAGCAGCAACCGTCAGGGGGCCGGGGAGCTGTTTTTT. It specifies CASSNRQGAGELFF. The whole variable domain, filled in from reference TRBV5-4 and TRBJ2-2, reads ETGVTQSPTHLIKTRGQQVTLRCSSQSGHNTVSWYQQALGQGPQFIFQYYREEENGRGNFPPRFSGLQFPNYSSELNVNALELDDSALYLCASSNRQGAGELFFGEGSRLTVL.